This T cell receptor (beta chain) emerged from a study of blood T cell repertoires in COVID-19. Method: immunoSEQ multiplex PCR; TCRdb's copy keeps in-frame clones and lacks some. The table records approximately 280,000 clones, about 89% of them present only once. Germline V gene sequence: CDR1 ENHRY, CDR2 SYGVKD. This CDR3 spans 13 amino acids. V dropped 0 bases and J dropped 6 bases, with 8 bases sitting between them. The chain couples TRBV10-3 to TRBJ1-2, with D maybe TRBD1 (6 bases). What was sequenced was peripheral blood. This receptor was identified in a man aged 35 to 55 with acute or convalescent COVID-19. As DNA, the CDR3 is TGTGCCATCAGTGAGTCTGGGGGCAATGGCTACACCTTC. This gives the protein CAISESGGNGYTF.